These T cell receptor beta chains were read from a single sample in a study of shared clonotypes between healthy human individuals. Some clones are missing from TCRdb's copy, which holds only in-frame ones; the method was immunoSEQ multiplex PCR. The sample consists of about 2,100,000 clones, roughly 91% of them appearing once. The sequenced sample was naive CD8+ T cells from PBMCs. The receptors here all came from a man between 18 and 29 years old in good health. Some clones in this sample may be carry-over from other donors' samples. Both conserved end residues are part of each CDR3. A D gene is named only where the DNA matches it firmly. Clone size is stated in some rows and not others, as once, few, many or a class when expanded.

cdr3_nt	cdr3_aa	v_call	d_call	j_call	clone_size	cdr3_length
TGTGCCAGCAGCCCAGGCCGGGACAGGGAGGGCTCGAACACTGAAGCTTTCTTT	CASSPGRDREGSNTEAFF	TRBV7-8	TRBD1	TRBJ1-1	.	18
TGTGCCAGCAGCGTGAGCGCAGGGGTACAAGAGACCCAGTACTTC	CASSVSAGVQETQYF	TRBV9	.	TRBJ2-5	.	15
TGTGCCAGCACCCCAGGGACTGACTTTGAAAAACTGTTTTTT	CASTPGTDFEKLFF	TRBV5-8	.	TRBJ1-4	.	14
TGTGCCAGCAGCGAAGCCAACACCGGGGAGCTGTTTTTT	CASSEANTGELFF	TRBV5-6	.	TRBJ2-2	.	13
TGTGCCAGCAGCTTGCACGGGAGCTCCTACAATGAGCAGTTCTTC	CASSLHGSSYNEQFF	TRBV5-6	.	TRBJ2-1	once	15
TGTGCCAGCAGTTATAAAAATAGCAATCAGCCCCAGCATTTT	CASSYKNSNQPQHF	TRBV6-6	.	TRBJ1-5	few	14
TGTGCCAGCAGCGTAGAACGCCAGCGGGGTTACAATGAGCAGTTCTTC	CASSVERQRGYNEQFF	TRBV9	TRBD2	TRBJ2-1	.	16
TGTGCCAGCAGCCGGGCAGGGTCAACTGAAGCTTTCTTT	CASSRAGSTEAFF	TRBV11-2	.	TRBJ1-1	few	13
TGTGCCAGCAGTCCCCACCAGCCTCCGGGCACTGAAGCTTTCTTT	CASSPHQPPGTEAFF	TRBV27	.	TRBJ1-1	.	15
TGTGCCAGCAGTATAATACCTGGGTGGGGAGAGCAGTTCTTC	CASSIIPGWGEQFF	TRBV28	.	TRBJ2-1	.	14
TGTGCCAGCAGCCACCGACTCGCCGGTCCCGGGGAGCTGTTTTTT	CASSHRLAGPGELFF	TRBV7-9	.	TRBJ2-2	.	15
TGTGCCAGCAGCCATGACAAGCCCCTAAGCGGGGCCAACGTCCTGACTTTC	CASSHDKPLSGANVLTF	TRBV7-2	.	TRBJ2-6	.	17
TGTGCCAGCAGTGGTCTAGCGGGAGAGGAAGATACGCAGTATTTT	CASSGLAGEEDTQYF	TRBV2	TRBD2	TRBJ2-3	.	15
TGTGCCAGCTCACCACGAAAGGGCGGGATCTCGTGGGAGCAGTACTTC	CASSPRKGGISWEQYF	TRBV18	.	TRBJ2-7	.	16
TGTGCCTGGAGCATCGGGACCGATGGCTACACCTTC	CAWSIGTDGYTF	TRBV30	.	TRBJ1-2	.	12
TGCGCCAGCAGCATAGACGACAGGGCGGACTTCGGGGAGCAGTACTTC	CASSIDDRADFGEQYF	TRBV5-1	TRBD1	TRBJ2-7	.	16
TGTGCCAGCAGCTTAGGCTCTGTTATAAACGGGGACAGGGAGGCCGAGCAGTACTTC	CASSLGSVINGDREAEQYF	TRBV7-8	TRBD1	TRBJ2-7	.	19
TGTGCCAGCAGTGGAACCGGGACAGGGAGATACGAGCAGTACTTC	CASSGTGTGRYEQYF	TRBV6-1	TRBD1	TRBJ2-7	.	15
TGTGCCAGCAGCGCATTACTAGCGACGACAGATACGCAGTATTTT	CASSALLATTDTQYF	TRBV7-9	TRBD2	TRBJ2-3	.	15
TGTGCCAGCAGCTCCCGCGGACAGGGGCTAAAGACCCAGTACTTC	CASSSRGQGLKTQYF	TRBV7-2	TRBD1	TRBJ2-5	.	15
TGCGCCAGCAGTGAGCCGACTAGCGGGAGGGGCAATGAGCAGTTCTTC	CASSEPTSGRGNEQFF	TRBV10-1	TRBD2	TRBJ2-1	.	16
TGTGCCAGCAGCGTAGAAGGGCGGGAAGAGACCCAGTACTTC	CASSVEGREETQYF	TRBV9	.	TRBJ2-5	.	14
TGTGCCAGCAGCCTAGACCCAACCGGGGAGCTGTTTTTT	CASSLDPTGELFF	TRBV7-6	.	TRBJ2-2	.	13
TGTGCCAGCAGCACAGAAACAGGGGGCTTCTACAATGAGCAGTTCTTC	CASSTETGGFYNEQFF	TRBV7-9	TRBD1	TRBJ2-1	.	16